This TCR beta chain was documented in a study of shared clonotypes between healthy human individuals. Nashville, Tennessee was home to all donors, who were Caucasian adults. This clone appeared a few times. Deletions cut 7 bases from V and 8 bases from J, with 18 bases between. The CDR3 is 14 amino acids. Germline loops: CDR1 SGHNT, CDR2 YENEEA. The assay was immunoSEQ multiplex PCR, and TCRdb's table has in-frame clones only and misses some. The data contain some 1,100,000 clones, about four fifths of them singletons. V gene TRBV11-3 combines with J gene TRBJ2-1; D could derive from TRBD1 or TRBD2 (5 bases each). The receptor's source is a man aged 18 to 35 in good health. Some clones in this sample may be carry-over from other donors' samples. The source material was memory CD4+ T cells from PBMCs. This sample's subset: CD45RA-negative fraction. This CDR3 reads CASTPGGSTHEQFF. CDR3 bases: TGTGCCAGCACCCCTGGGGGTAGCACGCATGAGCAGTTCTTC.